Below, 21 T cell receptor beta chains from the same sample are listed, as sequenced in a study of molecular identifiers for immune sequencing clone quantification. TCRdb reprocessed the PCR reads with MiXCR, giving one entry per CDR3 protein. The sample has approximately 550,000 distinct CDR3 sequences, 25% seen once; the top ten hold approximately 0.76%. Sequenced sample: naive CD8+ T cells from blood, with Jurkat cell RNA spiked in. Subset indicated: FACS-sorted CD8+CD4-CCR7+CD45RA+ naive T cells. These receptors all stem from a human donor in good health. Some libraries in this study had Jurkat cell RNA spiked in.

This clonotype was detected ten times or more. This rearrangement joins TRBV24-1 to TRBJ2-5; tentative D call: TRBD1 (6 bases). Germline CDR1 and CDR2: KGHDR and SFDVKD. Trimming stripped 3 bases from V and 1 base from J, with 14 bases between. The CDR3 sequence is 16 residues long. CDR3 in amino acids: CATSDPPETGQETQYF. DNA for the CDR3: TGTGCCACCAGTGATCCGCCAGAGACAGGCCAAGAGACCCAGTACTTC.

This clonotype was observed a handful of times. V is TRBV18 and J is TRBJ2-3, with TRBD2 as a possible D gene (6 bases). CDR1 and CDR2 from the germline V gene are KGHSH and LQKENI. The CDR3 runs 14 residues. Trimming cost V 2 bases and J 4 bases, with 10 bases left between them. This CDR3 is CASSPYGEADTQYF. The CDR3 DNA follows: TGTGCCAGCTCACCATACGGGGAGGCAGATACGCAGTATTTT. Using reference TRBV18 and TRBJ2-3 for the parts outside the CDR3, the full variable domain is NAGVMQNPRHLVRRRGQEARLRCSPMKGHSHVYWYRQLPEEGLKFMVYLQKENIIDESGMPKERFSAEFPKEGPSILRIQQVVRGDSAAYFCASSPYGEADTQYFGPGTRLTVL.

V and J are TRBV5-1 and TRBJ2-7; D remains ambiguous. Trimming pared 4 bases from V and 4 bases from J, leaving 12 bases between. Per germline, CDR1 SGHRS and CDR2 YFSETQ. CDR3 length equals 13 residues. This CDR3 is CASSAGPLYEQYF. The CDR3 nucleotides are TGCGCCAGCAGCGCTGGACCGCTATACGAGCAGTACTTC.

With regard to this clonotype: A much larger clone sits a single nucleotide away, making a read error possible. The chain uses TRBV18 and TRBJ2-3; D might be TRBD2 (5 bases). This CDR3 is built from 16 residues. The germline CDR1 and CDR2 sequences are KGHSH and LQKENI. Trimming took off 0 bases at V and 0 bases at J, with 10 bases between the two ends. CDR3 protein: CASSPPAATSTDTQYF. The CDR3 bases are TGTGCCAGCTCACCACCAGCGGCGACTAGCACAGATACGCAGTATTTT.

This clonotype was observed many times. The gene calls are TRBV20-1 and TRBJ1-1, with TRBD1 matching 8 bases. The J segment lost 0 bases and the V segment lost 0 bases, leaving 6 bases of the junction unmatched. This CDR3 has 16 amino acids. Germline lookup yields CDR1 DFQATT and CDR2 SNEGSKA (reference sequence). The CDR3 here is CSARDRAGGVNTEAFF. CDR3 bases: TGCAGTGCTAGAGACCGGGCAGGGGGCGTGAACACTGAAGCTTTCTTT.

Only a few counts were recorded for this clonotype. The chain uses TRBV5-1 and TRBJ2-3, with 15 bases that match TRBD2. Trimming at V came to 4 bases and at J to 0 bases, leaving 9 bases not matched to a gene. The CDR3 loop spans 19 amino acids. Germline CDR1 reads SGHRS; CDR2 reads YFSETQ. CDR3 protein: CASSQRGLAGGPSTDTQYF. CDR3 sequence (DNA): TGCGCCAGCAGCCAGAGAGGACTAGCGGGAGGGCCGAGCACAGATACGCAGTATTTT.

The chain combines TRBV20-1 with TRBJ2-7; weak D call: TRBD2 (5 bases). CDR1 is DFQATT and CDR2 is SNEGSKA in the germline V gene (reference sequence). CDR3 length: 14 residues. Trimming removed 3 bases from V and 2 bases from J, with 14 bases in between. This CDR3 is CSASPLTNPYEQYF. CDR3 DNA sequence: TGCAGTGCTAGCCCCTTGACTAACCCCTACGAGCAGTACTTC.

This clonotype was seen a few times. The CDR3 sequence: CASSPPLAGGPPEETQYF. CDR3 DNA sequence: TGTGCCAGCAGCCCGCCACTAGCGGGAGGCCCCCCAGAAGAGACCCAGTACTTC. This chain joins TRBV7-9 and TRBJ2-5; 12 positions match TRBD2. Germline V gene lookup returns CDR1 SEHNR and CDR2 FQNEAQ (reference sequence). V lost 5 bases, J lost 3 bases, and 13 bases stayed unmatched. This CDR3 comprises 18 residues.

This clonotype showed up just a few times. The genes are TRBV21-1 and TRBJ2-3; the tabulated D call, TRBD1, remains unverified against the DNA. TRBV21-1 is a known pseudogene. This CDR3 has 19 amino acids. CDR3 loop: CASSKAPPLPGQSTDTQYF. The CDR3 bases are TGTGCCAGCAGCAAAGCGCCCCCATTGCCGGGACAGAGCACAGATACGCAGTATTTT.

This clonotype was found a few times. V is TRBV20-1 and J is TRBJ2-4, with unresolved D. The germline V gene has CDR1 DFQATT and CDR2 SNEGSKA (reference sequence). The CDR3 is 13 residues long. The V end was cut by 8 bases, the J end by 0 bases, with 11 bases between. The CDR3 DNA reads as TGCAGTCCGGTCAGTCGAGCCAAAAACATTCAGTACTTC. As protein: CSPVSRAKNIQYF.

The chain links TRBV10-2 to TRBJ2-7; possibly TRBD2 for D (6 bases). The length of the CDR3 is 15 residues. In germline, CDR1 is WSHSY, CDR2 SAAADI. The V and J ends lost 7 bases and 0 bases respectively, with 16 bases between them. The CDR3: CASNPVGGNSYEQYF. The CDR3 DNA reads TGCGCCAGCAATCCGGTGGGCGGGAACTCCTACGAGCAGTACTTC.

Points on this clonotype: A read error may produce the germline difference seen at one junction end. The chain has TRBV11-3 and TRBJ1-3; D call uncertain. This CDR3 is built from 17 residues. Germline CDR1 SGHNT, CDR2 YENEEA. The CDR3 region is CASSIDDPPSSGNTIYF. DNA for the CDR3: TGTGCTAGCAGCATAGACGACCCTCCGAGCTCTGGAAACACCATATATTTT.

This clonotype was counted between two and nine times. The V call is TRBV6-1, the J call TRBJ2-7; D is unresolved. The CDR3 is 15 residues long. With 6 bases removed from V and 0 bases from J, the gap between germline ends came to 15 bases. Germline CDR1 MNHNS, CDR2 SASEGT. The CDR3 DNA reads TGTGCCAGCAGCCTCGACGAATACAGCTCCTACGAGCAGTACTTC. Its translation is CASSLDEYSSYEQYF.

The chain joins TRBV7-9 to TRBJ1-4; 7 bases line up with TRBD1. Germline V gene sequence: CDR1 SEHNR, CDR2 FQNEAQ (reference sequence). V dropped 5 bases and J dropped 0; count of bases not matched to a gene: 9. There are 17 residues in the CDR3. In nucleotides, the CDR3 is TGTGCCAGCAGCGGAAGACAGGGTGAGGCAACTAATGAAAAACTGTTTTTT. It specifies CASSGRQGEATNEKLFF.

Note on this clonotype: This may come from a read error, since a much larger clone is one base off. V is TRBV20-1 and J is TRBJ1-5; possible D gene TRBD1, 5 bases. The end of the DNA fits TRBJ2-3 better, so the J call may be wrong. The CDR3 loop spans 15 amino acids. CDR1 is DFQATT and CDR2 is SNEGSKA in the germline V gene (reference sequence). The CDR3 here is CSARDPTDSNQPQYF. CDR3 sequence (DNA): TGCAGTGCTAGAGATCCGACAGATAGCAATCAGCCCCAGTATTTT.

Comments on this clonotype: This may be a read error, as it is one base from a much larger clone. J is TRBJ2-2 and V is TRBV7-9; D is unclear. The CDR3 loop spans 14 amino acids. Germline V gene data show CDR1 as SEHNR and CDR2 as FQNEAQ (reference sequence). The CDR3 DNA reads TGTGCCAGCAGCTTACTTCTGAACACCGTGGAGCTGTTTTTT. This codes for CASSLLLNTVELFF.

This clonotype came up many times. The V and J genes are TRBV20-1 and TRBJ2-7; 7 bases are a match to TRBD2. There are 15 residues in the CDR3. Germline CDR1 reads DFQATT; CDR2 reads SNEGSKA (reference sequence). Trimming cost V 5 bases and J 0 bases; bases outside gene matches: 10. In DNA, the CDR3 is TGCAGTGCTCCTAACCGGGACTACCTCTCCTACGAGCAGTACTTC. It is translated as CSAPNRDYLSYEQYF.

V and J are TRBV12-5 and TRBJ2-1; 7 positions match TRBD2. The V gene end was trimmed by 6 bases and the J gene end by 5 bases; junction bases not matched to a gene: 10. Germline V gene lookup returns CDR1 LGHNT and CDR2 FRNRAP. The length of the CDR3 is 15 residues. The CDR3 nucleotides are TGTGCTAGTGGGCCGGACAACCGGGAGGACAATGAGCAGTTCTTC. Its translation: CASGPDNREDNEQFF.

The sample holds a few counts of this clonotype. The chain is built from TRBV28 and TRBJ1-5, with D unresolved. This CDR3 contains 15 residues. V lost 2 bases and J 7 bases, leaving 15 bases between the germline ends. CDR1 MDHEN and CDR2 SYDVKM come from the germline V gene. This CDR3 reads CASSLSIGVWQPQHF. In DNA form, the CDR3 reads TGTGCCAGCAGTTTAAGTATTGGGGTGTGGCAGCCCCAGCATTTT.

This clonotype has only a few counts. The genes are TRBV5-4 and TRBJ2-4; 10 bases fit TRBD2. CDR3 length equals 14 residues. V was pared by 4 bases and J by 5 bases, with 3 bases of the junction left unmatched. The germline CDR1 and CDR2 sequences are SGHNT and YYREEE (reference sequence). CDR3 sequence (DNA): TGTGCCAGCAGCATAGGACTAGCGGAAAACATTCAGTACTTC. This translates into CASSIGLAENIQYF.

The rearrangement joins TRBV30 to TRBJ2-3; no definite D call. The V gene lost 4 bases and the J gene lost 2 bases, with 19 bases spanning the gap. The CDR3 consists of 16 residues. Germline V gene sequence: CDR1 GTSNPN, CDR2 SVGIG (reference sequence). The CDR3 loop is CAWTLDISEFTDTQYF. CDR3 DNA: TGTGCCTGGACCCTAGACATCTCGGAGTTCACAGATACGCAGTATTTT. The variable domain in full, completed from reference TRBV30 and TRBJ2-3, reads SQTIHQWPATLVQPVGSPLSLECTVEGTSNPNLYWYRQAAGRGLQLLFYSVGIGQISSEVPQNLSASRPQDRQFILSSKKLLLSDSGFYLCAWTLDISEFTDTQYFGPGTRLTVL.